Listed here is a single TCR beta chain. The data were obtained in a study of blood T cell repertoires in COVID-19. Overall study context: The study drew acute and convalescent COVID-19 samples from the United States, Italy and Spain.

Participants were placed into cohorts based on the clinical history they reported. As processed by the authors: Reference gene primers were amplified, and this amplification served to estimate nucleated cell counts. Here immunoSEQ multiplex PCR was the method, and the copy in TCRdb shows in-frame clones only, minus some. The DNA gave D and trimming, while V, J and clone size come from that table. Counted here are about 160,000 clones, over 70% occurring once; the ten biggest clones make up around 3.7%. Sample: PBMCs or T cells enriched from blood (not recorded which). This clonotype was sampled from a woman aged 60-75 years who had recovered from COVID-19.

This chain's CDR3 is CAWMAPGLGDGYTF. DNA of the CDR3: TGTGCCTGGATGGCCCCAGGACTTGGTGATGGCTACACCTTC. The chain employs TRBV30 and TRBJ1-2; D unclear. The CDR3 is 14 residues long. With 4 bases removed from V and 6 bases from J, the gap between germline ends came to 18 bases. Germline loops: CDR1 GTSNPN, CDR2 SVGIG (reference sequence).